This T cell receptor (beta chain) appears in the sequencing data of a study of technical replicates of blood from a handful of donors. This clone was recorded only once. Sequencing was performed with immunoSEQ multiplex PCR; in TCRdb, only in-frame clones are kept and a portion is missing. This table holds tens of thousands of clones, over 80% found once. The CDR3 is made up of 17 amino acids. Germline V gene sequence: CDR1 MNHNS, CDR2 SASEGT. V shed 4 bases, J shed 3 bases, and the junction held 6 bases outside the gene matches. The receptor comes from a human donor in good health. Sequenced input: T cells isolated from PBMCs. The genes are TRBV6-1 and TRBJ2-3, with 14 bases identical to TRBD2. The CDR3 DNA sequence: TGTGCCAGCAGTGCAGCGGGACTAGCGGGAGTTACAGATACGCAGTATTTT. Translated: CASSAAGLAGVTDTQYF.